This T cell receptor (beta chain) was retrieved from a study of T cell responses to AZD1222 COVID-19 vaccine (dated by TCRdb to the early 2020s). General notes on the study: AZD1222 recipients given second doses at about 4 weeks or at about 12 weeks were pooled, since spike-specific TCR depth and breadth were not found to differ between the two schedules. TCR sequencing covered roughly 230 trial participants: 200 to 220 given two doses of AZD1222 and around 26 given two doses of MenACWY control vaccine. Enrollment into the trials was organized by age into subgroups of 18-55, 56-69 and 70-plus years, and those subgroups contained about 160, 30 and 59 TCR-sequenced participants, respectively.

The CDR3 regions of human TCRbeta chains were analyzed by immunosequencing. The authors' pipeline ran thus. Repertoire TCRs were checked for matches against a reference library of SARS-CoV-2-specific TCRs that had been generated using the MIRA antigen-specificity platform. Breadth was defined as the fraction of unique TCRs that were SARS-CoV-2-associated, and depth was defined as the fraction of total T cells that were SARS-CoV-2-associated. Each spike-specific TCR was assigned to its reactive spike region and to a CD4 or CD8 class using the MIRA data. Log10-transformed breadth and depth values were compared by one-way ANOVA with Sidak's multiple comparisons tests. TCRdb mirrors the immuneACCESS table, restricted to in-frame sequences. Some clones are absent from its copies; in checked studies, under half trace to an unresolved V gene, and the reason for the others is unknown. From that table come the V and J calls and clone size; the DNA was used to work out D and trimming. This sample lists 55,000 to 90,000 clones; roughly 82% were detected once. Less than 6.5% of the sample is taken by the ten largest.

Findings and caveats that apply to the study as a whole: Epitopes outside the regions mutated in the B.1.351 and B.1.1.7 variants were reportedly recognized by nearly half of the unique spike-specific TCRs. Conclusions about previously exposed vaccinees are limited because only 6 or 7 AZD1222 recipients were SARS-CoV-2 seropositive at baseline. The 56-69-year group was small, and its depth increase did not reach significance, likely because of low power. After two AZD1222 doses, both the breadth and the depth of spike-specific TCRs were significantly higher than at day 0 and than in MenACWY recipients. Most participants were white British and females outnumbered males, and the authors suggested that clonal diversity may have been underestimated. Because no samples from the day 14 peak response were available, repertoires could be characterized only after the peak T cell response. The vaccine-associated CD4 TCRs covered the entire spike protein, and the dominant responses fell in regions 160-218 and 743-854.

From the cysteine up to the phenylalanine, the CDR3 has a length of 13 residues. The entry retains the CDR3 DNA only, 39 bases that are in frame from base 1. From V the trimming removes 6 bases and from J it removes 8 bases, while the gene matches leave 9 bases of the junction unaccounted for. Note on this clone: The target of this receptor is not known. Per-nucleotide qualities are absent, and no much larger clonotype sits a single base away.

What the time point label conveys for this sample: baseline before first vaccination. Samples from vaccinated people were obtained from the UK trials COV001 and COV002, which included a single-blind randomized controlled phase 2/3 trial of AZD1222 (ChAdOx1 nCoV-19) in healthy adults. Trial participant PBMC samples were collected at day 0 and day 28 after the second dose for TCRbeta chain sequencing. The sample here was peripheral blood, taken on day 0 of AZD1222 vaccination. The sequence joins TRBV12-3 or TRBV12-4 to TRBJ1-2; a stretch of 7 junction bases matches TRBD1. The sequence came from an adult in good health. The nucleotide sequence reads TGTGCCAGCAGCTCCGGGACAGCCGTAGGCTACACCTTC. This encodes CASSSGTAVGYTF.